This paragraph covers one T cell receptor (beta chain) sequence. The target antigen is unknown. There are 16 residues in the CDR3. The V gene's germline CDR1 is LGHNA and CDR2 YNFKEQ. Trimming removed 0 bases from V and 5 bases from J; junction bases left unmatched: 6. Libraries of TCR beta came from quantitative 5'-RACE with molecular barcodes. In TCRdb, the 5' RACE reads were re-called with MiXCR into one record per CDR3 protein. In the table there are about 540,000 distinct CDR3 sequences, more than 9.5% of which are singletons. These data belong to a study of CD8 T cells in ankylosing spondylitis. Study-level points and caveats: Some of the motif variants had earlier been found in reactive arthritis patients' fluid and blood. Matched synovial fluid from ankylosing spondylitis patients was reported to be enriched for disease-linked clones. Made up of about eight highly homologous variants, a TCR beta motif appeared characteristic of ankylosing spondylitis blood.

The sequence came from a male donor with ankylosing spondylitis. Sequencing used blood, either unsorted or a sorted T cell fraction (not recorded which). The J gene is TRBJ2-3, the V gene TRBV4-2, with 9 bases matching TRBD2. The CDR3 DNA follows: TGTGCCAGCAGCCAAGATGGGCGGGAGGGAGTAGATACGCAGTATTTT. Residues: CASSQDGREGVDTQYF.